This T cell receptor (beta chain) is from a study of T cell responses to AZD1222 COVID-19 vaccine. Regarding the study as a whole: Only a handful of AZD1222 recipients were seropositive at baseline. Dominant at 160-218 and 743-854, vaccine-associated CD4 TCRs also spanned spike. Only after the peak T cell response were repertoires sampled.

A note on this clone: As yet, its antigen is unknown.

The CDR3 runs 14 residues. CDR1 and CDR2 (germline): MDHEN, SYDVKM. V lost 6 bases, J lost 5 bases, and 13 bases lay in between. Repertoires were generated with immunoSEQ multiplex PCR, while TCRdb's copy carries only in-frame clones and drops some. Among fewer than 120,000 clones listed, about 94% were seen once. This specimen consisted of peripheral blood, obtained 28 days after the second AZD1222 dose. The rearrangement uses TRBV28 and TRBJ1-4; possible D gene TRBD1, 6 bases. This TCR was recovered from an adult who received the AZD1222 COVID-19 vaccine. The CDR3 protein is CASRLGGANEKLFF. CDR3 DNA sequence: TGTGCCAGCAGGTTGGGGGGGGCCAATGAAAAACTGTTTTTT.